A single sample gave rise to the 30 T cell receptor beta chains below, sequenced in a study of cytomegalovirus exposure and HLA in healthy donors. PCR amplification relied on 60 Vbeta primers (plus 13 Jbeta primers). Repertoires were generated with immunoSEQ multiplex PCR, while TCRdb's copy carries only in-frame clones and drops some. The sample lists some 160,000 clones; roughly 73% were seen once. Input material: PBMCs. The origin of the receptors is a woman in her twenties or thirties in good health and CMV-seronegative.

This clone has more than one count but fewer than ten. V usage is TRBV5-6 and J usage is TRBJ1-2; D is unclear. The CDR3 is 12 amino acids. Trimming took off 6 bases at V and 6 bases at J, with 12 bases between the two ends. From germline, CDR1 is SGHDT and CDR2 YYEEEE. The CDR3 region has the DNA TGTGCCAGCACCCTATCCCAGGATGGCTACACCTTC. Its protein product is CASTLSQDGYTF.

This sequence joins TRBV6-5 and TRBJ1-6; D unresolved. The germline CDR1 and CDR2 sequences are MNHEY and SVGAGI. The CDR3 contains 14 residues. The V end was cut by 4 bases, the J end by 10 bases, with 14 bases between. The CDR3 region is CASSLQRVRSPLHF. The CDR3 nucleotides are TGTGCCAGCAGTTTACAGAGGGTTCGGTCACCCCTCCACTTT.

The chain couples TRBV5-1 to TRBJ2-1; possible D gene TRBD1, 6 bases. The CDR3 is made up of 13 amino acids. Per the germline V gene, CDR1 is SGHRS and CDR2 is YFSETQ. V lost 4 bases, J lost 3 bases, and 8 bases lay in between. Here the CDR3 DNA reads TGCGCCAGCAGCCAGACAGGCTACAATGAGCAGTTCTTC. It translates to CASSQTGYNEQFF.

The rearrangement joins TRBV5-4 to TRBJ2-7; D is perhaps TRBD1 (6 bases). CDR1 is SGHNT and CDR2 is YYREEE in the germline V gene (reference sequence). Trimming stripped 0 bases from V and 6 bases from J, with 16 bases between. The CDR3 contains 15 residues. CDR3 nucleotide sequence: TGTGCCAGCAGCTTGGGAGGTAACAGGGTTTTCGAGCAGTACTTC. The encoded protein is CASSLGGNRVFEQYF.

The chain employs TRBV19 and TRBJ2-7; TRBD2 matches 12 bases. The V gene's germline CDR1 is LNHDA and CDR2 SQIVND (reference sequence). This CDR3 has 18 amino acids. V trimming: 1 base; J trimming: 2 bases; junction bases outside the gene matches: 9. CDR3 sequence: CASSIVASGGASAYEQYF. The CDR3 DNA sequence: TGTGCCAGTAGTATAGTCGCTAGCGGGGGGGCTAGCGCCTACGAGCAGTACTTC. Full variable domain (rest looked up from reference TRBV19 and TRBJ2-7): DGGITQSPKYLFRKEGQNVTLSCEQNLNHDAMYWYRQDPGQGLRLIYYSQIVNDFQKGDIAEGYSVSREKKESFPLTVTSAQKNPTAFYLCASSIVASGGASAYEQYFGPGTRLTVT.

The rearrangement uses TRBV28 and TRBJ1-2; 7 bases fit TRBD1. Germline V gene data show CDR1 as MDHEN and CDR2 as SYDVKM. Trimming removed 5 bases from V and 4 bases from J; junction bases left unmatched: 4. The CDR3 sequence is 13 residues long. CDR3 sequence reads: CASSPTGAYGYTF. The CDR3 coding sequence is TGTGCCAGCAGTCCAACAGGGGCCTATGGCTACACCTTC.

This clone was observed once. At one of its ends the junction is not consistent with the germline gene, which may arise from a read error. V is TRBV4-1 and J is TRBJ2-3; TRBD1 matches at 10 bases. The CDR3 is 16 residues long. Germline V gives CDR1 MGHRA, CDR2 YSYEKL. DNA of the CDR3: TGCGCCAGCAGCAAAGGGACAGGGGCGAGCACACATACGCAGTATTTT. Encoded protein: CASSKGTGASTHTQYF.

V gene TRBV2 combines with J gene TRBJ2-2; the match to TRBD1 covers 8 bases. CDR3 length: 16 residues. Looked up from germline, CDR1 is SNHLY and CDR2 is FYNNEI. Trimming removed 7 bases from V and 2 bases from J; junction bases left unmatched: 9. CDR3 DNA: TGTGCCAGCAACGGACAGGGAATAAGTAACACCGGGGAGCTGTTTTTT. It encodes CASNGQGISNTGELFF.

The chain combines TRBV19 with TRBJ2-3; 7 bases match TRBD1. The V segment lost 2 bases and the J segment 4 bases; nucleotides outside the gene matches: 9. The length of the CDR3 is 16 residues. CDR1 and CDR2 (germline): LNHDA, SQIVND (reference sequence). DNA for the CDR3: TGTGCCAGTAGTATATCCGGGACAGTTTCCCCAGATACGCAGTATTTT. Translating gives CASSISGTVSPDTQYF.

The rearrangement joins TRBV5-1 to TRBJ1-1, with D possibly matching TRBD1 (5 bases). V gave up 5 bases and J gave up 0 bases, with 11 bases separating them. The germline V gene encodes CDR1 SGHRS and CDR2 YFSETQ. The CDR3 totals 14 residues. The CDR3 nucleotides are TGCGCCAGCAGTTCGGGGGGAATGAACACTGAAGCTTTCTTT. Amino acids: CASSSGGMNTEAFF.

This clone was detected a few times. This chain connects TRBV7-9 to TRBJ1-1, with a possible D match to TRBD1 (5 bases). Trimming stripped 5 bases from V and 5 bases from J, with 15 bases between. This CDR3 is 14 amino acids long. In germline, CDR1 is SEHNR, CDR2 FQNEAQ (reference sequence). CDR3 sequence: CASSAGGVETEAFF. The CDR3 coding sequence is TGTGCCAGCAGCGCCGGGGGGGTAGAAACTGAAGCTTTCTTT.

The chain uses TRBV29-1 and TRBJ2-3; 10 bases align to TRBD1. V was pared by 8 bases and J by 3 bases, with 11 bases of the junction left unmatched. The CDR3 runs to 15 residues. Germline CDR1 reads SQVTM; CDR2 reads ANQGSEA. DNA of the CDR3: TGCAGCATCAGGGGACAGGGGCAAAAGACAGATACGCAGTATTTT. It codes for CSIRGQGQKTDTQYF.

The rearrangement uses TRBV11-3 and TRBJ2-3; possible D gene TRBD2, 6 bases. CDR1 is SGHNT and CDR2 is YENEEA in the germline V gene. This CDR3 comprises 16 residues. Trimming took 5 bases from V and 4 from J, leaving 19 bases between them. The DNA of the CDR3 is TGTGCCAGCAGCCCCCGCGGGCGGGGTGGGCCAGATACGCAGTATTTT. Encoded protein: CASSPRGRGGPDTQYF.

The J gene is TRBJ1-1, the V gene TRBV5-1; 9 nucleotides line up with TRBD1. Germline values: CDR1 SGHRS, CDR2 YFSETQ. The length of the CDR3 is 15 residues. The J segment lost 6 bases and the V segment lost 0 bases, leaving 6 bases of the junction unmatched. CDR3: CASSLEGQGISEAFF. Here the CDR3 DNA reads TGCGCCAGCAGCTTGGAAGGACAGGGGATATCTGAAGCTTTCTTT.

The gene calls are TRBV2 and TRBJ2-7; D call uncertain. CDR1 is SNHLY and CDR2 is FYNNEI in the germline V gene. Trimming removed 9 bases from V and 2 bases from J, with 14 bases in between. The CDR3 extends over 13 amino acids. The CDR3 DNA reads as TGTGCCAGTAGCCTCGATGCCCCCTACGAGCAGTACTTC. Its translation: CASSLDAPYEQYF.

On this clone itself: The same CDR3 can be traced to other DNA sequences in this sample. This rearrangement joins TRBV5-6 to TRBJ2-5, with 7 bases matching TRBD1. This CDR3 comprises 15 residues. V was clipped by 4 bases and J by 2 bases; unmatched bases: 8. The germline CDR1 and CDR2 sequences are SGHDT and YYEEEE. The CDR3 is CASSLGTARQETQYF. The CDR3 region has the DNA TGTGCCAGCAGCCTTGGGACAGCCAGACAAGAGACCCAGTACTTC.

This clone was seen only once. This chain connects TRBV30 to TRBJ1-1, with 7 bases identical to TRBD1. The germline CDR1 and CDR2 sequences are GTSNPN and SVGIG (reference sequence). The CDR3 extends over 14 amino acids. V shed 1 base and J 5 bases; nucleotides not matched to a gene: 7. CDR3: CAWSELQGITEAFF. The CDR3 coding sequence is TGTGCCTGGAGTGAGCTACAGGGGATTACTGAAGCTTTCTTT.

The genes are TRBV7-2 and TRBJ2-1; 14 bases align to TRBD2. This CDR3 is 17 amino acids long. Unmatched junction bases numbered 9, after V lost 4 bases and J lost 7 bases. Germline V CDR1 and CDR2: SGHTA, FQGNSA. The DNA for the CDR3 is TGTGCCAGCAGCTCCCGACTAGCGGGGGGGACTGGGAATGAGCAGTTCTTC. Translation gives CASSSRLAGGTGNEQFF.

V and J are TRBV4-1 and TRBJ2-7, with D perhaps TRBD1 (5 bases). This CDR3 is built from 17 residues. Germline values: CDR1 MGHRA, CDR2 YSYEKL. V gave up 0 bases and J gave up 0 bases, with 15 bases separating them. CDR3 loop: CASSQDPPKTASYEQYF. In nucleotides, the CDR3 is TGCGCCAGCAGCCAAGATCCCCCTAAGACAGCCTCCTACGAGCAGTACTTC.

This clone has a single count. This chain joins TRBV27 and TRBJ2-7; 9 bases map to TRBD2. This CDR3 is built from 15 residues. Trimming at V came to 5 bases and at J to 2 bases, leaving 7 bases not matched to a gene. Germline V gene sequence: CDR1 MNHEY, CDR2 SMNVEV (reference sequence). The CDR3 region is CASSAIAGATYEQYF. Written as DNA, the CDR3 is TGTGCCAGCAGTGCTATAGCGGGGGCCACCTACGAGCAGTACTTC.

This clone was seen a few times. The rearrangement uses TRBV19 and TRBJ1-5; 10 bases map to TRBD1. Germline values: CDR1 LNHDA, CDR2 SQIVND (reference sequence). The trim removed 6 bases at V and 2 bases at J, leaving 1 base unmatched. The CDR3 sequence is 14 residues long. The CDR3 coding sequence is TGTGCCAGTAGAGGACAGGGGGGCAATCAGCCCCAGCATTTT. Translating it yields CASRGQGGNQPQHF.

The chain has TRBV27 and TRBJ1-4; D is uncertain. Trimming took 8 bases from V and 6 from J, leaving 16 bases between them. Germline V gives CDR1 MNHEY, CDR2 SMNVEV (reference sequence). The CDR3 runs to 14 residues. CDR3 nucleotides: TGTGCCAGCCGGCCGGGATCATGGGATGAAAAACTGTTTTTT. Amino acids: CASRPGSWDEKLFF. Full variable domain (rest looked up from reference TRBV27 and TRBJ1-4): EAQVTQNPRYLITVTGKKLTVTCSQNMNHEYMSWYRQDPGLGLRQIYYSMNVEVTDKGDVPEGYKVSRKEKRNFPLILESPSPNQTSLYFCASRPGSWDEKLFFGSGTQLSVL.

This chain uses TRBV28 with TRBJ1-6; D not certain. V was cut by 3 bases and J by 7 bases, with 13 bases left in between. This CDR3 is built from 15 residues. In germline, CDR1 is MDHEN, CDR2 SYDVKM. CDR3 in DNA: TGTGCCAGCAGTTTTCTATTGTCAGGAAATTCACCCCTCCACTTT. It encodes CASSFLLSGNSPLHF.

In its sample, this clone was seen a few times. This specimen includes other DNA sequences encoding the same CDR3. The rearrangement uses TRBV4-1 and TRBJ2-5, with a possible D match to TRBD2 (5 bases). Germline loops: CDR1 MGHRA, CDR2 YSYEKL. This CDR3 has 13 residues. The V end was cut by 1 base, the J end by 2 bases, with 5 bases between. Written as DNA, the CDR3 is TGCGCCAGCAGCCAAGGACTACAAGAGACCCAGTACTTC. This translates into CASSQGLQETQYF.

The chain recombines TRBV30 with TRBJ1-5, with TRBD1 matching over 11 bases. CDR1 is GTSNPN, CDR2 SVGIG, per germline (reference sequence). This CDR3 spans 16 amino acids. V was clipped by 0 bases and J by 3 bases; unmatched bases: 4. CDR3 loop: CAWSVGTGGNNQPQHF. CDR3 DNA sequence: TGTGCCTGGAGTGTTGGGACAGGGGGAAACAATCAGCCCCAGCATTTT.

The chain has TRBV4-2 and TRBJ1-2; tentative D call: TRBD1 (5 bases). The germline gives CDR1 LGHNA, CDR2 YNFKEQ. There are 16 residues in the CDR3. Trimming left V 0 bases short and J 4 bases short, with 15 bases between. The CDR3 region has the DNA TGTGCCAGCAGCCAAGAGGGTACAGGCCTCTCCTATGGCTACACCTTC. Protein sequence: CASSQEGTGLSYGYTF.

In its sample, this clone was seen a few times. The chain uses TRBV12-5 and TRBJ2-1; D may be TRBD2 (5 bases). The CDR3 covers 17 residues. V lost 0 bases to trimming and J lost 3 bases, with 15 bases between them. Looked up from germline, CDR1 is LGHNT and CDR2 is FRNRAP. CDR3 region: CASGLVRGRFNYNEQFF. CDR3 coding DNA: TGTGCTAGTGGTTTGGTACGAGGGCGATTCAACTACAATGAGCAGTTCTTC.

The chain carries TRBV7-8 and TRBJ1-5; a weak D match, TRBD1 (6 bases). Trimming removed 5 bases at V and 3 bases at J, with 17 bases between. The germline V gene encodes CDR1 SGHVS and CDR2 FQNEAQ. The CDR3 sequence is 16 residues long. CDR3 residues: CASSERGGTPNQPQHF. For the CDR3, the DNA is TGTGCCAGCAGCGAACGAGGGGGAACCCCCAATCAGCCCCAGCATTTT.

The V gene is TRBV18, the J gene TRBJ1-2; D gene ambiguous. Trimming removed 3 bases at V and 0 bases at J, with 11 bases between. Looked up from germline, CDR1 is KGHSH and CDR2 is LQKENI. The CDR3 has 15 residues. The CDR3 spells CASSPGREANYGYTF. The CDR3 DNA reads as TGTGCCAGCTCACCCGGTAGGGAGGCTAACTATGGCTACACCTTC.

This rearrangement joins TRBV7-2 to TRBJ2-3; a weak D match, TRBD1 (6 bases). This CDR3 has 15 residues. V was clipped by 1 base and J by 5 bases, with 13 bases between them. Germline assignment: CDR1 SGHTA and CDR2 FQGNSA. The CDR3 here is CASSLGIGGRDTQYF. In DNA, the CDR3 is TGTGCCAGCAGCTTAGGAATAGGGGGAAGAGATACGCAGTATTTT.